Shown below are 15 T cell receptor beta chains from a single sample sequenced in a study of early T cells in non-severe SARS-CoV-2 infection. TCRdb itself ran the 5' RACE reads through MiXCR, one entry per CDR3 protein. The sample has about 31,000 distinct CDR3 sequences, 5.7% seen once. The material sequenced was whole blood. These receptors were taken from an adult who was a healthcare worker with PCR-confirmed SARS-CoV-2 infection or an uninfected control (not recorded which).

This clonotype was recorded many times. The CDR3: CASVGLATYNEQFF. CDR3 in DNA: TGTGCCAGCGTTGGACTAGCGACCTACAATGAGCAGTTCTTC. The chain uses TRBV7-9 and TRBJ2-1, with 9 bases identical to TRBD2. This CDR3 spans 14 amino acids. J gave up 2 bases and V 8 bases, and 4 bases lay outside the gene matches. CDR1 and CDR2 (germline): SEHNR, FQNEAQ (reference sequence).

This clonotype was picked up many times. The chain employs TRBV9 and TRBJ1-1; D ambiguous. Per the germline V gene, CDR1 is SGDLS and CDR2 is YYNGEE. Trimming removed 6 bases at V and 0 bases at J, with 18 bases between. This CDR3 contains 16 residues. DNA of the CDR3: TGTGCCAGCAAGGTTGGGGAAGGTTTGATGAACACTGAAGCTTTCTTT. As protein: CASKVGEGLMNTEAFF.

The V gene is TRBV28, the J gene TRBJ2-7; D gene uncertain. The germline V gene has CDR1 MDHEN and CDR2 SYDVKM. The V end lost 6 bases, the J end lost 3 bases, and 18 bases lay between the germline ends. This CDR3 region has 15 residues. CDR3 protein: CASSRFLLANYEQYF. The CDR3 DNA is TGTGCCAGCAGCCGATTTTTGTTAGCCAACTACGAGCAGTACTTC.

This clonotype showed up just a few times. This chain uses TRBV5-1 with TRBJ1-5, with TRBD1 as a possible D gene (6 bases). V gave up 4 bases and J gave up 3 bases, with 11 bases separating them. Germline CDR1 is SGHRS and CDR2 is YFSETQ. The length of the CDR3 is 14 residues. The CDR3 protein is CASSPGQNNQPQHF. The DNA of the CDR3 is TGCGCCAGCAGCCCAGGACAGAACAATCAGCCCCAGCATTTT.

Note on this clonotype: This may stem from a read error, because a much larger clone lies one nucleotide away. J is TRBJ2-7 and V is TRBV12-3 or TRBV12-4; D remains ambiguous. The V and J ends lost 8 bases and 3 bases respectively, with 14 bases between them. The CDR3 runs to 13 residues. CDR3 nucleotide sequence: TGTGCCAGCGGTTCTGACGGTGACTACGAGCAGTACTTC. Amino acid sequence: CASGSDGDYEQYF.

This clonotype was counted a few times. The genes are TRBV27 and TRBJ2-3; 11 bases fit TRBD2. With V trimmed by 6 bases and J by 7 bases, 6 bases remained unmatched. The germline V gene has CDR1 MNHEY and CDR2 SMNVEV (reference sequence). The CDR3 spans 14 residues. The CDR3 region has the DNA TGTGCCAGCAGCTTAGCGGGAGGGAGGCATACGCAGTATTTT. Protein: CASSLAGGRHTQYF.

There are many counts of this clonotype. The CDR3 protein is CSARAGFGYTF. DNA for the CDR3: TGCAGTGCCCGCGCAGGGTTCGGCTACACCTTC. V usage is TRBV20-1 and J usage is TRBJ1-2, with TRBD1 as a possible D gene (5 bases). The CDR3 has 11 residues. Germline V gene data show CDR1 as DFQATT and CDR2 as SNEGSKA (reference sequence). With 6 bases removed from V and 8 bases from J, the gap between germline ends came to 13 bases.

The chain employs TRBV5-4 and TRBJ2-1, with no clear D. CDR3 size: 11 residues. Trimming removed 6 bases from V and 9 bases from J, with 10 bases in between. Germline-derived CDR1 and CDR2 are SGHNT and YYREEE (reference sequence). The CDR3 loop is CASTTGSEQFF. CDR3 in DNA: TGTGCCAGCACAACGGGCTCTGAGCAGTTCTTC.

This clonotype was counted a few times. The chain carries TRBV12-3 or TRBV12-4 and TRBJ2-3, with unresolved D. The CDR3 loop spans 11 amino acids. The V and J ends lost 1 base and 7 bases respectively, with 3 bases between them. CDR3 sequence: CASSLDNTQYF. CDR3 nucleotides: TGTGCCAGCAGTTTAGACAATACGCAGTATTTT.

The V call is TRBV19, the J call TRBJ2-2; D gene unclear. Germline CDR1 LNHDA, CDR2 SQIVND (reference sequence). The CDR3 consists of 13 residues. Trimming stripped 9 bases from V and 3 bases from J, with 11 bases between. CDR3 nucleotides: TGTGCCAGCGCCGTACGGTACACCGGGGAGCTGTTTTTT. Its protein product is CASAVRYTGELFF.

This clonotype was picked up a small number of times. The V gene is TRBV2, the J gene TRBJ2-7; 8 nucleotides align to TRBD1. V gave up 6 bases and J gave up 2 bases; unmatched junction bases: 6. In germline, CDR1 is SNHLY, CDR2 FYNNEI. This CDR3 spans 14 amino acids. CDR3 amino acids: CASRPPDRAYEQYF. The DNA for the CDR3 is TGTGCCAGCAGGCCCCCGGACAGGGCCTACGAGCAGTACTTC.

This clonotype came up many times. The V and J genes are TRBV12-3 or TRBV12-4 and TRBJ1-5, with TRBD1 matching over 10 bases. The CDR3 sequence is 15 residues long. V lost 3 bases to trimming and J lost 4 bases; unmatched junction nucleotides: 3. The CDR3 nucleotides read TGTGCCAGCAGTTTCGCGGGACAGGGGAATCAGCCCCAGCATTTT. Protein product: CASSFAGQGNQPQHF.

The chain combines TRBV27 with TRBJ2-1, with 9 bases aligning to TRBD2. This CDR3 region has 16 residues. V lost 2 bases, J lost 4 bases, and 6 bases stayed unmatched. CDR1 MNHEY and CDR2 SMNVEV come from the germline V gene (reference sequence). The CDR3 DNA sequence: TGTGCCAGCAGTTTAGGGGCGGGAGGGAGGTACAATGAGCAGTTCTTC. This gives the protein CASSLGAGGRYNEQFF.

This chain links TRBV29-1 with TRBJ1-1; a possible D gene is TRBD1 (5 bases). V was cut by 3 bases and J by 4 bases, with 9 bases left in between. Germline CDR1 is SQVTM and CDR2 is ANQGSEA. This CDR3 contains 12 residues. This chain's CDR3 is CSVDRGGTEAFF. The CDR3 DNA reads TGCAGCGTTGACCGGGGGGGCACTGAAGCTTTCTTT.

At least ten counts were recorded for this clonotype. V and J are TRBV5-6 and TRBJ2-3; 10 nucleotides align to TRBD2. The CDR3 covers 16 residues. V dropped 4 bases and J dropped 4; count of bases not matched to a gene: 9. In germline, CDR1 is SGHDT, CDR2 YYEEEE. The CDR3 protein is CASSGGLAGEADTQYF. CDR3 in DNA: TGTGCCAGCAGCGGAGGGCTAGCGGGAGAAGCAGATACGCAGTATTTT.